This record looks at one TCR beta chain sequence and its context. This sample stems from a study of blood T cell repertoires in COVID-19. Background on the study: From the United States, Italy and Spain came samples of acute and convalescent COVID-19.

In the authors' methods: Reference gene primers were amplified, and this amplification served to estimate nucleated cell counts. Produced via immunoSEQ multiplex PCR; TCRdb's table is partial and in-frame only. The D gene and trimming were derived from the DNA, and the V and J assignments and clone size from that table. This table has about 280,000 clones, 75% to 90% appearing once. V was pared by 7 bases and J by 3 bases, with 6 bases of the junction left unmatched. CDR3 length: 14 residues. CDR1 is SGDLS and CDR2 is YYNGEE in the germline V gene. Sequencing was performed on peripheral blood. The chain combines TRBV9 with TRBJ2-1; 8 bases map to TRBD2. This clonotype was sampled from a woman in her 30s with active or convalescent COVID-19. The CDR3 region is CASSGGPIYNEQFF. The CDR3 DNA follows: TGTGCCAGCTCGGGGGGGCCGATCTACAATGAGCAGTTCTTC.